A single sample is the source of the 32 T cell receptor beta chains below, sequenced in a study of blood T cell repertoires in COVID-19. Clones were read by immunoSEQ multiplex PCR, and TCRdb kept only the in-frame ones, dropping some. The table records roughly 150,000 clones, approximately 75% of them present only once. Sequenced: peripheral blood. The receptors shown here come from a human donor in a cohort sampled during active COVID-19.

The rearrangement joins TRBV6-5 to TRBJ2-3, with a weak D call TRBD1 (6 bases). The V gene lost 6 bases and the J gene lost 3 bases, with 10 bases spanning the gap. Germline values: CDR1 MNHEY, CDR2 SVGAGI. CDR3 length equals 13 residues. The CDR3 nucleotides read TGTGCCAGCAGACAGGGTGTAACAGATACGCAGTATTTT. Translating it yields CASRQGVTDTQYF.

This clone appeared once. The J gene is TRBJ2-7, the V gene TRBV12-3 or TRBV12-4; possible D gene TRBD2, 5 bases. The CDR3 is made up of 13 amino acids. V was cut by 6 bases and J by 0 bases, with 9 bases left in between. Here the CDR3 DNA reads TGTGCCAGCAGGGACTTGAGCTCCTACGAGCAGTACTTC. Its translation: CASRDLSSYEQYF.

This clone was detected only a few times. The J gene is TRBJ1-5, the V gene TRBV10-2, with a tentative D call TRBD1 (5 bases). V lost 2 bases to trimming and J lost 6 bases, with 14 bases between them. Looked up from germline, CDR1 is WSHSY and CDR2 is SAAADI. This CDR3 spans 15 amino acids. This CDR3 reads CASSETRGTAQPQHF. CDR3 DNA: TGCGCCAGCAGTGAGACACGGGGGACGGCTCAGCCCCAGCATTTT.

This clone has a single count. The genes are TRBV21-1 and TRBJ1-5. TRBV21-1 is designated a pseudogene. This CDR3 comprises 16 residues. CDR3 amino acids: CASSISGWGGNQPQHF. CDR3 bases: TGTGCCAGCAGTATCTCGGGGTGGGGTGGCAATCAGCCCCAGCATTTT.

The chain carries TRBV19 and TRBJ1-2, with D possibly TRBD1 on 6 matching bases. The germline V gene encodes CDR1 LNHDA and CDR2 SQIVND (reference sequence). V lost 6 bases and J 5 bases, leaving 16 bases between the germline ends. The CDR3 runs to 14 residues. The CDR3 protein is CASRPLDSSYGYTF. The CDR3 DNA follows: TGTGCCAGTAGGCCTTTGGACAGTTCTTATGGCTACACCTTC. The full variable domain, rest sourced from reference TRBV19 and TRBJ1-2, is DGGITQSPKYLFRKEGQNVTLSCEQNLNHDAMYWYRQDPGQGLRLIYYSQIVNDFQKGDIAEGYSVSREKKESFPLTVTSAQKNPTAFYLCASRPLDSSYGYTFGSGTRLTVV.

This clone turned up a few times. The chain is built from TRBV7-2 and TRBJ2-7, with D possibly matching TRBD2 (5 bases). Germline CDR1 is SGHTA and CDR2 is FQGNSA. There are 12 residues in the CDR3. V was shortened by 0 bases and J by 10 bases, with 10 bases between the two germline ends. Written as DNA, the CDR3 is TGTGCCAGCAGCTTAGCTGAGGGTATTCAGTACTTC. It codes for CASSLAEGIQYF.

This sequence joins TRBV9 and TRBJ1-2; no clear D gene. Trimming stripped 5 bases from V and 8 bases from J, with 19 bases between. The CDR3 extends over 14 amino acids. Germline CDR1 SGDLS, CDR2 YYNGEE. The chain's CDR3 is CASSASGLLIGYTF. The CDR3 nucleotides are TGTGCCAGCAGTGCTTCGGGTCTCCTAATAGGCTACACCTTC.

This clone appeared once. J is TRBJ1-6 and V is TRBV10-3; 9 bases fit TRBD1. The CDR3 extends over 15 amino acids. Per the germline V gene, CDR1 is ENHRY and CDR2 is SYGVKD. J lost 6 bases, V lost 4 bases, and 4 bases had no gene match. The CDR3 protein is CAISAQGQGNSPLHF. The DNA of the CDR3 is TGTGCCATCAGTGCCCAGGGACAGGGTAATTCACCCCTCCACTTT.

J is TRBJ1-1 and V is TRBV9; no clear D gene. Germline V gene data show CDR1 as SGDLS and CDR2 as YYNGEE. There are 15 residues in the CDR3. Trimming removed 0 bases from V and 3 bases from J, with 12 bases in between. The CDR3 bases are TGTGCCAGCAGCGTAGGGACCCGGCGGGACACTGAAGCTTTCTTT. Residues: CASSVGTRRDTEAFF.

The CDR3 here is CASSLEGSYTGELFF. CDR3 DNA sequence: TGTGCCAGCAGCTTGGAGGGGTCGTACACCGGGGAGCTGTTTTTT. This chain links TRBV5-5 with TRBJ2-2; possible D gene TRBD1, 5 bases. Germline V gene data show CDR1 as SGHKS and CDR2 as YYEKEE (reference sequence). The CDR3 covers 15 residues. The V and J ends lost 0 bases and 3 bases respectively, with 9 bases between them.

This clone was observed a handful of times. V gene TRBV7-2 combines with J gene TRBJ2-7; 11 bases fit TRBD2. The germline V gene encodes CDR1 SGHTA and CDR2 FQGNSA. J was trimmed by 3 bases and V by 3 bases; bases with no gene match: 7. CDR3 length: 16 amino acids. DNA of the CDR3: TGTGCCAGCAGCTTCGTAGCGGGAGGGCGGAACTACGAGCAGTACTTC. Its protein product is CASSFVAGGRNYEQYF.

V and J are TRBV7-6 and TRBJ2-2, with D maybe TRBD1 (5 bases). V lost 1 base and J 6 bases, leaving 12 bases between the germline ends. The CDR3 covers 15 residues. Germline lookup yields CDR1 SGHVS and CDR2 FNYEAQ. DNA for the CDR3: TGTGCCAGCAGCTTAGTCGATCTACAGGCCGGGGAGCTGTTTTTT. Amino acid sequence: CASSLVDLQAGELFF. Variable domain in full (rest from reference TRBV7-6 and TRBJ2-2): GAGVSQSPRYKVTKRGQDVALRCDPISGHVSLYWYRQALGQGPEFLTYFNYEAQQDKSGLPNDRFSAERPEGSISTLTIQRTEQRDSAMYRCASSLVDLQAGELFFGEGSRLTVL.

A single count supports this clone. The gene calls are TRBV15 and TRBJ2-7; D is possibly TRBD1 (6 bases). Trimming removed 3 bases at V and 7 bases at J, with 19 bases between. The CDR3 runs 15 residues. Per germline, CDR1 LNHNV and CDR2 YYDKDF (reference sequence). The CDR3 here is CATSSEGTPGSEQYF. The CDR3 coding sequence is TGTGCCACCAGCAGCGAAGGGACACCGGGGTCGGAGCAGTACTTC. Filled out from reference TRBV15 and TRBJ2-7, the complete variable domain reads DAMVIQNPRYQVTQFGKPVTLSCSQTLNHNVMYWYQQKSSQAPKLLFHYYDKDFNNEADTPDNFQSRRPNTSFCFLDIRSPGLGDTAMYLCATSSEGTPGSEQYFGPGTRLTVT.

J is TRBJ2-3 and V is TRBV10-1, with TRBD1 as a possible D gene (5 bases). Germline V CDR1 and CDR2: WNHNN, SYGVQD (reference sequence). The CDR3 covers 14 residues. V lost 6 bases, J lost 6 bases, and 16 bases lay in between. CDR3 residues: CASSKDKSMDTQYF. The CDR3 bases are TGCGCCAGCAGCAAGGACAAGTCCATGGATACGCAGTATTTT.

V gene TRBV18 combines with J gene TRBJ2-7, with 10 positions matching TRBD1. The length of the CDR3 is 15 residues. J lost 4 bases, V lost 5 bases, and 8 bases had no gene match. Germline loops: CDR1 KGHSH, CDR2 LQKENI. This CDR3 reads CASSVATGQGYEQYF. As DNA, the CDR3 is TGTGCCAGCTCAGTGGCCACGGGACAGGGGTACGAGCAGTACTTC.

The chain links TRBV7-8 to TRBJ2-3; tentative D call: TRBD1 (5 bases). In germline, CDR1 is SGHVS, CDR2 FQNEAQ. Trimming took off 8 bases at V and 6 bases at J, with 12 bases between the two ends. The CDR3 contains 12 residues. The CDR3 DNA reads TGTGCCAGCGGCCGACAGATGGATACGCAGTATTTT. Its protein product is CASGRQMDTQYF.

The chain combines TRBV4-1 with TRBJ1-4, with TRBD1 matching 7 bases. Per germline, CDR1 MGHRA and CDR2 YSYEKL. This CDR3 contains 16 residues. V lost 0 bases and J lost 7; bases outside the gene matches: 8. CDR3 sequence: CASSQELRGGGEKLFF. The CDR3 DNA is TGCGCCAGCAGCCAAGAGCTGAGAGGGGGCGGTGAAAAACTGTTTTTT.

The V call is TRBV19, the J call TRBJ2-7; 9 bases agree with TRBD2. CDR1 LNHDA and CDR2 SQIVND come from the germline V gene (reference sequence). This CDR3 has 15 residues. V trimming: 6 bases; J trimming: 0 bases; junction bases outside the gene matches: 6. The CDR3 DNA sequence: TGTGCCAGTAGCCTTCTAGCGGGGTCCTCCTACGAGCAGTACTTC. It specifies CASSLLAGSSYEQYF.

V usage is TRBV19 and J usage is TRBJ2-7; 10 bases are shared with TRBD2. The CDR3 is 15 amino acids. V trimming: 5 bases; J trimming: 2 bases; junction bases outside the gene matches: 6. Germline V gene data show CDR1 as LNHDA and CDR2 as SQIVND (reference sequence). The CDR3 DNA is TGTGCCAGTAGTGGGTCTAGCGGGAGTGCCTACGAGCAGTACTTC. Protein product: CASSGSSGSAYEQYF.

This chain uses TRBV5-1 with TRBJ2-6; TRBD1 might be the D (5 bases). The CDR3 loop spans 17 amino acids. Trimming removed 2 bases at V and 0 bases at J, with 12 bases between. Germline V gene sequence: CDR1 SGHRS, CDR2 YFSETQ. Written as DNA, the CDR3 is TGCGCCAGCAGCTTTGGCAGGGCTCTCTCTGGGGCCAACGTCCTGACTTTC. This codes for CASSFGRALSGANVLTF.

The chain carries TRBV4-3 and TRBJ2-2; TRBD2 matches at 8 bases. This CDR3 region has 16 residues. J lost 6 bases, V lost 0 bases, and 6 bases had no gene match. Germline loops: CDR1 LGHNA, CDR2 YSLEER. As DNA, the CDR3 is TGCGCCAGCAGCCAAGATAGGGCGGGAGGAGCCGGGGAGCTGTTTTTT. Its protein is CASSQDRAGGAGELFF.

The rearrangement uses TRBV24-1 and TRBJ2-3, with D possibly matching TRBD2 (6 bases). CDR1 KGHDR and CDR2 SFDVKD come from the germline V gene. V was cut by 4 bases and J by 3 bases, with 22 bases left in between. This CDR3 is built from 18 residues. The CDR3 reads CATSDPRGGVFRTDTQYF. For the CDR3, the DNA is TGTGCCACCAGTGACCCCCGCGGCGGGGTGTTTAGGACAGATACGCAGTATTTT.

The chain carries TRBV11-2 and TRBJ2-2; 8 bases fit TRBD2. V was clipped by 2 bases and J by 9 bases; unmatched bases: 11. The CDR3 sequence is 16 residues long. In germline, CDR1 is SGHAT, CDR2 FQNNGV. The CDR3 DNA is TGTGCCAGCAGCTTACCTCTACGGGAGGGCCATCGGGAGCTGTTTTTT. Amino acids: CASSLPLREGHRELFF.

J is TRBJ1-1 and V is TRBV4-3; 10 bases line up with TRBD1. CDR3 length equals 15 residues. J lost 8 bases, V lost 2 bases, and 8 bases had no gene match. Germline CDR1 is LGHNA and CDR2 is YSLEER. CDR3 protein: CASSQTRTGGLEAFF. DNA of the CDR3: TGCGCCAGCAGCCAAACCCGGACAGGGGGATTGGAAGCTTTCTTT.

The chain joins TRBV11-2 to TRBJ2-3; TRBD1 is a possible D gene (5 bases). Germline CDR1 and CDR2: SGHAT and FQNNGV. The length of the CDR3 is 15 residues. Trimming took off 2 bases at V and 4 bases at J, with 13 bases between the two ends. CDR3 coding DNA: TGTGCCAGCAGCTTATCAGGGCCTCGATCAGATACGCAGTATTTT. Translated: CASSLSGPRSDTQYF.

The rearrangement uses TRBV29-1 and TRBJ2-1, with D possibly TRBD1 on 5 matching bases. The CDR3 spans 14 residues. CDR1 and CDR2 from the germline V gene are SQVTM and ANQGSEA. V lost 3 bases, J lost 4 bases, and 13 bases lay in between. CDR3 region: CSVEARTGYNEQFF. The CDR3, as DNA: TGCAGCGTTGAGGCGCGTACAGGATACAATGAGCAGTTCTTC.

V gene TRBV25-1 combines with J gene TRBJ1-2; D is perhaps TRBD1 (5 bases). CDR1 and CDR2 (germline): MGHDK, SYGVNS. V lost 0 bases and J lost 5, with 13 bases in between. This CDR3 has 15 residues. The DNA for the CDR3 is TGTGCCAGCAGTGAATACGGGACTCAAGGGTATGGCTACACCTTC. Amino acids: CASSEYGTQGYGYTF.

This clone has more than one count but fewer than ten. The chain has TRBV28 and TRBJ1-6; no reliable D call. CDR3 length: 14 amino acids. With 3 bases removed from V and 5 bases from J, the gap between germline ends came to 8 bases. Germline-derived CDR1 and CDR2 are MDHEN and SYDVKM. The CDR3 region is CASSFPLDNSPLHF. CDR3 sequence (DNA): TGTGCCAGCAGTTTTCCCCTAGATAATTCACCCCTCCACTTT.

The V call is TRBV13, the J call TRBJ1-1; D is undetermined. Per germline, CDR1 PRHDT and CDR2 FYEKMQ (reference sequence). This CDR3 is 13 amino acids long. The V end was cut by 4 bases, the J end by 6 bases, with 12 bases between. The CDR3 here is CASSSPGGAEAFF. Here the CDR3 DNA reads TGTGCCAGCAGCTCCCCGGGAGGCGCTGAAGCTTTCTTT.

The V and J genes are TRBV19 and TRBJ1-3; D perhaps matches TRBD1 (6 bases). Germline-derived CDR1 and CDR2 are LNHDA and SQIVND (reference sequence). The CDR3 loop spans 14 amino acids. The V end was cut by 7 bases, the J end by 4 bases, with 14 bases between. The CDR3 DNA follows: TGTGCCAGTACCGCGACAGGAGCCGGAAACACCATATATTTT. It is translated as CASTATGAGNTIYF.

The rearrangement joins TRBV6-5 to TRBJ1-4, with 9 bases lining up with TRBD1. The J segment lost 7 bases and the V segment lost 8 bases, leaving 8 bases of the junction unmatched. This CDR3 has 14 residues. Germline CDR1 MNHEY, CDR2 SVGAGI. This chain's CDR3 is CASEIQGAGEKLFF. The DNA for the CDR3 is TGTGCCAGCGAGATACAGGGGGCGGGTGAAAAACTGTTTTTT.

The chain carries TRBV6-5 and TRBJ1-1; D remains ambiguous. The CDR3 contains 11 residues. Between the trimmed V and J ends, which lost 7 bases and 8 bases, there was a span of 11 bases. The germline V gene encodes CDR1 MNHEY and CDR2 SVGAGI. The CDR3, as DNA: TGTGCCAGCAATCGGGGAGCAGAAGCTTTCTTT. Residues: CASNRGAEAFF.